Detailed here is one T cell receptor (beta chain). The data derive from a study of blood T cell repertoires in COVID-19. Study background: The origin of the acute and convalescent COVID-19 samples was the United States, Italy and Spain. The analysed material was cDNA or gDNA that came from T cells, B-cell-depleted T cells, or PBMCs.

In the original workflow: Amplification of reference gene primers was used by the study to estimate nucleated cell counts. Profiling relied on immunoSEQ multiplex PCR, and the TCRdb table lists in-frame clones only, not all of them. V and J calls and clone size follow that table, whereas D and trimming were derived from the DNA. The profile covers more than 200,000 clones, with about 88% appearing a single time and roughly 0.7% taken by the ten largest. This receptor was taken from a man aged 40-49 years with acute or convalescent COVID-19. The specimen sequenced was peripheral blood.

DNA of the CDR3: TGTGCCAGCAGTACCCGGACAGGGGGCCCCAATCAGCCCCAGCATTTT. It specifies CASSTRTGGPNQPQHF. This rearrangement joins TRBV28 to TRBJ1-5; 11 bases are shared with TRBD1. The length of the CDR3 is 16 residues. In germline, CDR1 is MDHEN, CDR2 SYDVKM. V trimming: 5 bases; J trimming: 3 bases; junction bases outside the gene matches: 6.